Shown below are 7 T cell receptor beta chains from a single sample sequenced in a study of tumor-infiltrating lymphocytes in primary liver carcinoma. Each 20-30 mg portion of unsorted bulk tissue served as the source for co-extraction of RNA and DNA. From around 520 ng of total RNA, TCR beta-specific cDNA was reverse-transcribed using a constant-region primer. TCR beta libraries came from three nested multiplex PCR rounds using slightly modified ARM-PCR. With TRBV1-TRBV30 forward primers and a C-beta reverse primer, the first two PCR rounds were run for around 10 cycles each. TCRdb itself ran the multiplex PCR reads through MiXCR, one entry per CDR3 protein. Of around 79,000 distinct CDR3 sequences in the sample, roughly 72% were seen once. The source material was tumor-adjacent normal liver tissue. These receptors originate from a man aged 35 to 55 with primary liver carcinoma and hepatitis B virus infection.

The chain combines TRBV5-4 with TRBJ2-7; TRBD2 is a possible D gene (6 bases). CDR1 and CDR2 (germline): SGHNT, YYREEE (reference sequence). The CDR3 runs 15 residues. Trimming removed 5 bases from V and 4 bases from J, with 19 bases in between. In nucleotides, the CDR3 is TGTGCCAGCAGTGCATCTAACGGCCGGGGGTACGAGCAGTACTTC. This gives the protein CASSASNGRGYEQYF.

This clonotype was observed a few times. The rearrangement joins TRBV29-1 to TRBJ2-6; D may be TRBD1 (5 bases). CDR1 is SQVTM and CDR2 is ANQGSEA in the germline V gene. Trimming stripped 4 bases from V and 0 bases from J, with 10 bases between. The CDR3 covers 15 residues. The CDR3 nucleotides read TGCAGCGTTGGTGGGGCAGACTCTGGGGCCAACGTCCTGACTTTC. Its protein is CSVGGADSGANVLTF.

V usage is TRBV29-1 and J usage is TRBJ2-3; TRBD2 matches at 7 bases. This CDR3 is 15 amino acids long. V was pared by 4 bases and J by 6 bases, with 13 bases of the junction left unmatched. In germline, CDR1 is SQVTM, CDR2 ANQGSEA. CDR3 residues: CSVGTWTRIQDTQYF. The CDR3, as DNA: TGCAGCGTTGGAACATGGACTAGGATCCAGGATACGCAGTATTTT.

The chain couples TRBV4-3 to TRBJ2-7, with D hard to call. CDR3 length equals 15 residues. Between the trimmed V and J ends, which lost 3 bases and 2 bases, there was a span of 14 bases. Per the germline V gene, CDR1 is LGHNA and CDR2 is YSLEER. This CDR3 is CASSHDRQTPYEQYF. The CDR3 bases are TGCGCCAGCAGCCATGATAGGCAGACTCCCTACGAGCAGTACTTC.

Ten or more counts support this clonotype. The V gene is TRBV6-1, the J gene TRBJ2-5; D not certain. The CDR3 has 15 amino acids. Germline CDR1 and CDR2: MNHNS and SASEGT. Trimming left V 0 bases short and J 1 base short, with 9 bases between. The DNA for the CDR3 is TGTGCCAGCAGTGAAGCGGTGGGCGGCCAAGAGACCCAGTACTTC. It codes for CASSEAVGGQETQYF.

As for this clonotype: At one end the junction does not follow the germline gene, possibly because of a read error. The chain carries TRBV29-1 and TRBJ2-1, with a possible D match to TRBD1 (5 bases). Germline CDR1 and CDR2: SQVTM and ANQGSEA. There are 15 residues in the CDR3. The CDR3 nucleotides are TGCAGCGGTGAAGGTGGGGCAGGCTTCTACAATGAGCAGTTCTTC. It yields the protein CSGEGGAGFYNEQFF.

As regards this clonotype: The junction departs from the called germline gene at one end, perhaps through a read error. Here the CDR3 DNA reads TGCAGCGTTGAAGGCGAACCGAACGAGCGGTATTTC. This encodes CSVEGEPNERYF. This chain joins TRBV29-1 and TRBJ2-7; perhaps TRBD2 as D (5 bases). The CDR3 covers 12 residues. In germline, CDR1 is SQVTM, CDR2 ANQGSEA.